The entry below describes one T cell receptor beta chain. Its antigen is unknown. Samples with a second dose at about 4 or about 12 weeks were pooled together. Measured with immunoSEQ multiplex PCR; TCRdb has only the in-frame clones, and not every one. The sample records approximately 200,000 clones, 90% to 95% being singletons. Germline assignment: CDR1 LGHDT and CDR2 YNNKEL (reference sequence). V shed 4 bases and J 7 bases; nucleotides not matched to a gene: 9. CDR3 length: 16 amino acids. The source of the sample is a study of T cell responses to AZD1222 COVID-19 vaccine. Findings of the study overall: Repertoires were obtained solely post-peak T cell response. Of spike-specific TCRs, nearly half reportedly target regions left unmutated in variants. Distributed over spike, vaccine-associated CD4 TCRs predominated at 160-218 and 743-854.

The genes are TRBV3-1 (or the pseudogene TRBV3-2) and TRBJ1-6, with 8 bases lining up with TRBD1. Sequenced material: peripheral blood, taken 28 days after the second AZD1222 dose. This clonotype was sampled from an adult who received the AZD1222 COVID-19 vaccine. For the CDR3, the DNA is TGTGCCAGCAGCCTACAGGGGGTTTCGGGGAATTCACCCCTCCACTTT. Amino acid sequence: CASSLQGVSGNSPLHF.